What follows are 23 T cell receptor beta chains derived from one specimen sequenced in a study of shared clonotypes between healthy human individuals. The repertoire was sequenced with immunoSEQ multiplex PCR; TCRdb's copy has only in-frame clones and lacks some. Of a few hundred thousand clones detected, approximately 65% appear once; the ten largest clones hold around 10%. The specimen sequenced was memory CD4+ T cells sorted from blood. Subset indicated: CD45RA-negative fraction. These receptor sequences come from a man aged 25-40 years in good health.

The chain employs TRBV2 and TRBJ2-2; D is unclear. V lost 5 bases and J 6 bases, leaving 10 bases between the germline ends. The germline V gene encodes CDR1 SNHLY and CDR2 FYNNEI. There are 13 residues in the CDR3. The CDR3 reads CASSQSPAGELFF. CDR3 bases: TGTGCCAGCAGTCAATCTCCCGCCGGGGAGCTGTTTTTT.

The V gene is TRBV27, the J gene TRBJ2-5, with TRBD2 identical over 12 bases. The CDR3 loop spans 15 amino acids. Germline V gene sequence: CDR1 MNHEY, CDR2 SMNVEV (reference sequence). The J segment lost 5 bases and the V segment lost 3 bases, leaving 4 bases of the junction unmatched. The CDR3 DNA reads TGTGCCAGCAGTTTCTGGACTAGCGGGAAGGAGACCCAGTACTTC. Translation gives CASSFWTSGKETQYF.

This clone has at least ten counts. The CDR3 loop reads CASSRLADTYEQYF. Written as DNA, the CDR3 is TGTGCCAGCAGTCGACTAGCGGACACCTACGAGCAGTACTTC. The chain carries TRBV11-2 and TRBJ2-7, with 9 positions matching TRBD2. Trimming took 6 bases from V and 2 from J; bases not matched to a gene: 5. This CDR3 region has 14 residues. Germline loops: CDR1 SGHAT, CDR2 FQNNGV.

This clone was detected only a few times. The chain couples TRBV6-1 to TRBJ2-1, with 9 bases that match TRBD2. Trimming at V came to 4 bases and at J to 5 bases, leaving 9 bases not matched to a gene. CDR3 length: 16 residues. CDR1 and CDR2 from the germline V gene are MNHNS and SASEGT. The CDR3 nucleotides are TGTGCCAGCAGTGTTAGCTGGGTAGCGGGGGACAATGAGCAGTTCTTC. Translation: CASSVSWVAGDNEQFF.

This clone was detected only a few times. The rearrangement links TRBV5-1 to TRBJ1-1; D is uncertain. Trimming removed 1 base at V and 0 bases at J, with 10 bases between. The CDR3 sequence is 15 residues long. Germline V CDR1 and CDR2: SGHRS, YFSETQ. For the CDR3, the DNA is TGCGCCAGCAGCTTGCTGGCGGCTATGAACACTGAAGCTTTCTTT. Protein sequence: CASSLLAAMNTEAFF.

The V call is TRBV27, the J call TRBJ1-5, with 8 positions matching TRBD1. Germline CDR1 is MNHEY and CDR2 is SMNVEV (reference sequence). This CDR3 region has 16 residues. V trimming: 8 bases; J trimming: 2 bases; junction bases outside the gene matches: 11. The chain's CDR3 is CASSERGQGRNQPQHF. The CDR3 DNA sequence: TGTGCCAGCTCCGAGCGCGGACAGGGTCGCAATCAGCCCCAGCATTTT.

V is TRBV7-9 and J is TRBJ2-7, with D uncertain. There are 13 residues in the CDR3. V was shortened by 2 bases and J by 5 bases, with 10 bases between the two germline ends. The V gene's germline CDR1 is SEHNR and CDR2 FQNEAQ (reference sequence). CDR3 region: CASSLLVANEQYF. CDR3 bases: TGTGCCAGCAGCTTATTAGTCGCAAACGAGCAGTACTTC.

This chain links TRBV7-8 with TRBJ2-5, with unresolved D. The CDR3 has 15 residues. With 1 base removed from V and 4 bases from J, the gap between germline ends came to 13 bases. The V gene's germline CDR1 is SGHVS and CDR2 FQNEAQ. CDR3 amino acids: CASSLGEGWGETQYF. DNA of the CDR3: TGTGCCAGCAGCTTAGGGGAAGGCTGGGGAGAGACCCAGTACTTC. The full variable domain, its missing parts supplied by reference TRBV7-8 and TRBJ2-5, is GAGVSQSPRYKVAKRGQDVALRCDPISGHVSLFWYQQALGQGPEFLTYFQNEAQLDKSGLPSDRFFAERPEGSVSTLKIQRTQQEDSAVYLCASSLGEGWGETQYFGPGTRLLVL.

Sample share makes this clone medium-sized. This chain connects TRBV2 to TRBJ1-5; TRBD1 is a possible D gene (5 bases). The germline V gene has CDR1 SNHLY and CDR2 FYNNEI. This CDR3 is built from 14 residues. Trimming stripped 4 bases from V and 7 bases from J, with 14 bases between. The chain's CDR3 is CASSVGRGGQPQHF. CDR3 nucleotides: TGTGCCAGCAGTGTGGGAAGGGGCGGACAGCCCCAGCATTTT.

The chain carries TRBV7-8 and TRBJ2-7; TRBD2 matches 9 bases. This CDR3 has 17 residues. The germline gives CDR1 SGHVS, CDR2 FQNEAQ. J lost 7 bases, V lost 3 bases, and 16 bases had no gene match. CDR3 amino acids: CASSLGSSGVSTREQYF. CDR3 nucleotide sequence: TGTGCCAGCAGCTTGGGTTCTAGCGGGGTTTCAACGCGAGAGCAGTACTTC. The entire variable domain, with the rest obtained from reference TRBV7-8 and TRBJ2-7, is as follows: GAGVSQSPRYKVAKRGQDVALRCDPISGHVSLFWYQQALGQGPEFLTYFQNEAQLDKSGLPSDRFFAERPEGSVSTLKIQRTQQEDSAVYLCASSLGSSGVSTREQYFGPGTRLTVT.

The rearrangement joins TRBV5-6 to TRBJ1-2; no reliable D call. Germline V gene lookup returns CDR1 SGHDT and CDR2 YYEEEE. The CDR3 extends over 18 amino acids. Trimming removed 0 bases at V and 2 bases at J, with 20 bases between. The CDR3 spells CASSLGEVRRSSNYGYTF. CDR3 DNA: TGTGCCAGCAGCTTGGGGGAGGTAAGAAGGTCGTCCAACTATGGCTACACCTTC. The entire variable domain, with the rest obtained from reference TRBV5-6 and TRBJ1-2, is as follows: DAGVTQSPTHLIKTRGQQVTLRCSPKSGHDTVSWYQQALGQGPQFIFQYYEEEERQRGNFPDRFSGHQFPNYSSELNVNALLLGDSALYLCASSLGEVRRSSNYGYTFGSGTRLTVV.

V and J are TRBV20-1 and TRBJ2-2, with D hard to call. CDR3 length equals 11 residues. Germline-derived CDR1 and CDR2 are DFQATT and SNEGSKA (reference sequence). V lost 6 bases, J lost 4 bases, and 6 bases lay in between. The CDR3 is CSALGTGELFF. The CDR3 nucleotides are TGCAGTGCCCTGGGCACCGGGGAGCTGTTTTTT.

The sample holds a few counts of this clone. This sample includes further DNA sequences coding for the same CDR3. This rearrangement joins TRBV7-3 to TRBJ1-1; D is undetermined. The CDR3 is made up of 13 amino acids. CDR1 SGHTA and CDR2 FQGTGA come from the germline V gene. V was trimmed by 3 bases and J by 1 base, leaving 6 bases between them. DNA of the CDR3: TGTGCCAGCAGCTTGTCAGGGAACACTGAAGCTTTCTTT. Amino acid sequence: CASSLSGNTEAFF.

This clone was observed a few times. J is TRBJ1-1 and V is TRBV29-1, with D uncertain. Trimming took 6 bases from V and 0 from J, leaving 11 bases between them. Germline V gives CDR1 SQVTM, CDR2 ANQGSEA. The CDR3 extends over 13 amino acids. DNA of the CDR3: TGCAGCGTGGGCCATCGGGTGAACACTGAAGCTTTCTTT. This translates into CSVGHRVNTEAFF.

This chain connects TRBV5-6 to TRBJ2-3, with 8 bases fitting TRBD1. J was trimmed by 2 bases and V by 5 bases; bases with no gene match: 7. The CDR3 length is 15 residues. Germline assignment: CDR1 SGHDT and CDR2 YYEEEE. In DNA, the CDR3 is TGTGCCAGCAGGAAGGGACAGGACAACACAGATACGCAGTATTTT. Protein product: CASRKGQDNTDTQYF.

The chain uses TRBV7-9 and TRBJ2-5; D is possibly TRBD2 (5 bases). The CDR3 is 16 residues long. Trimming took 4 bases from V and 5 from J, leaving 20 bases between them. Per germline, CDR1 SEHNR and CDR2 FQNEAQ (reference sequence). CDR3 amino acids: CASSSKRRASGETQYF. The CDR3 bases are TGTGCCAGCAGCTCCAAGAGGCGGGCCTCGGGGGAGACCCAGTACTTC.

The chain couples TRBV5-1 to TRBJ2-5; D call uncertain. The V end lost 1 base, the J end lost 2 bases, and 15 bases lay between the germline ends. The germline CDR1 and CDR2 sequences are SGHRS and YFSETQ. This CDR3 is 16 amino acids long. CDR3 nucleotide sequence: TGCGCCAGCAGCTTGCTTTCAGGTTGGAGACAAGAGACCCAGTACTTC. Its protein is CASSLLSGWRQETQYF.

V is TRBV7-8 and J is TRBJ2-3; the D is unclear. The CDR3 is 16 residues long. Trimming stripped 1 base from V and 0 bases from J, with 11 bases between. CDR1 and CDR2 from the germline V gene are SGHVS and FQNEAQ. The CDR3 DNA reads as TGTGCCAGCAGCTTAGGGTCCGTGGCTAGCACAGATACGCAGTATTTT. Amino acids: CASSLGSVASTDTQYF.

This chain links TRBV7-2 with TRBJ2-7; unclear D gene. Trimming left V 4 bases short and J 3 bases short, with 13 bases between. Germline-derived CDR1 and CDR2 are SGHTA and FQGNSA. The CDR3 is 14 residues long. The CDR3 nucleotides read TGTGCCAGCAGCTCTATTAAGGGATTCTACGAGCAGTACTTC. Encoded protein: CASSSIKGFYEQYF.

V and J are TRBV19 and TRBJ2-1; 13 nucleotides line up with TRBD2. V shed 7 bases and J 0 bases; nucleotides not matched to a gene: 12. The CDR3 has 19 amino acids. CDR1 and CDR2 (germline): LNHDA, SQIVND (reference sequence). Here the CDR3 DNA reads TGTGCCAGTACTCTATCCGGGACTAGCGGGATGAGCTCCTACAATGAGCAGTTCTTC. It specifies CASTLSGTSGMSSYNEQFF.

This clone showed up just a few times. The chain is built from TRBV14 and TRBJ2-3; D remains ambiguous. Trimming took 3 bases from V and 7 from J, leaving 14 bases between them. Germline assignment: CDR1 SGHDN and CDR2 FVKESK. The CDR3 loop spans 14 amino acids. For the CDR3, the DNA is TGTGCCAGCAGCCAGGACCCTAGATCGAATACGCAGTATTTT. Protein product: CASSQDPRSNTQYF.

The chain uses TRBV29-1 and TRBJ2-2; D tentatively reads TRBD1 or TRBD2 (7 bases each). Germline CDR1 SQVTM, CDR2 ANQGSEA. Trimming left V 5 bases short and J 6 bases short, with 13 bases between. This CDR3 is built from 13 residues. The CDR3 spells CSVLRGGSGELFF. The CDR3 DNA is TGCAGCGTTCTCAGGGGGGGGTCCGGGGAGCTGTTTTTT.

This clone showed up just once. The chain is built from TRBV15 and TRBJ2-5, with 10 bases lining up with TRBD1. V lost 3 bases to trimming and J lost 5 bases; unmatched junction nucleotides: 9. CDR3 length equals 16 residues. The V gene's germline CDR1 is LNHNV and CDR2 YYDKDF (reference sequence). The CDR3 here is CATSRLGQGSGETQYF. CDR3 in DNA: TGTGCCACCAGCAGGTTGGGACAGGGGTCGGGTGAGACCCAGTACTTC. The full variable domain, its missing parts supplied by reference TRBV15 and TRBJ2-5, is DAMVIQNPRYQVTQFGKPVTLSCSQTLNHNVMYWYQQKSSQAPKLLFHYYDKDFNNEADTPDNFQSRRPNTSFCFLDIRSPGLGDTAMYLCATSRLGQGSGETQYFGPGTRLLVL.